This T cell receptor beta chain was recorded in a study of OX40 agonist ivuxolimab in advanced cancers. Background on the study: While on treatment, patients had intravenous ivuxolimab at 0.01 to 10 mg/kg every 2 weeks. Partial response was recorded in three patients: one hepatocellular carcinoma and two cutaneous melanoma cases.

As regards this clone: Its antigen is as yet unknown.

The CDR3 consists of 15 residues. Germline V lookup: CDR1 LNHDA, CDR2 SQIVND (reference sequence). The trim removed 1 base at V and 7 bases at J, leaving 5 bases unmatched. Study-wide findings and caveats: More expanded clones were seen, on average, in CD8+ T cells than in CD4+. Part of the nonresponder group also had normalized T-cell clonal expansion that was low.

This table comes from immunoSEQ multiplex PCR, and its TCRdb copy is limited to in-frame clones, with some not included. The sample includes 20,000 to 25,000 clones, less than 90% seen only once; the top ten take about 49%. This clonotype was sampled from an adult with an advanced solid tumor such as melanoma, head and neck, liver or kidney cancer. This chain links TRBV19 with TRBJ1-4; TRBD1 matches at 8 bases. This specimen consisted of CD4+ or CD8+ T cells sorted from blood, obtained in a trial of the OX40 agonist ivuxolimab. The CDR3 spells CASSIGDRLSEKLFF. The CDR3 nucleotides are TGTGCCAGTAGTATAGGGGACAGGCTGAGTGAAAAACTGTTTTTT. Full variable domain (outside the CDR3, taken from reference TRBV19 and TRBJ1-4): DGGITQSPKYLFRKEGQNVTLSCEQNLNHDAMYWYRQDPGQGLRLIYYSQIVNDFQKGDIAEGYSVSREKKESFPLTVTSAQKNPTAFYLCASSIGDRLSEKLFFGSGTQLSVL.